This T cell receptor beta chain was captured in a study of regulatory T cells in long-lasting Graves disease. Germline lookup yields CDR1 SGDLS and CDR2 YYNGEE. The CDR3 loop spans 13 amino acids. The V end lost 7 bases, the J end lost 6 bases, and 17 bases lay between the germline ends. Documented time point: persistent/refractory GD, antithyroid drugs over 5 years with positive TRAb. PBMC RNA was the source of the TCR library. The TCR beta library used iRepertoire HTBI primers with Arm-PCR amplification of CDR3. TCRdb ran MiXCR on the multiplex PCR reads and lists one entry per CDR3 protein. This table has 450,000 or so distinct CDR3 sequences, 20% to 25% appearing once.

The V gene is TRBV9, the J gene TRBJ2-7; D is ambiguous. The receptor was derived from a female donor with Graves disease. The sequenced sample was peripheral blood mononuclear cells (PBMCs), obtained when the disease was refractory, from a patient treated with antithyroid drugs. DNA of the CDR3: TGTGCCAGCTCTGTAAACCCGTTACGCGAGCAGTACTTC. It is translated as CASSVNPLREQYF.